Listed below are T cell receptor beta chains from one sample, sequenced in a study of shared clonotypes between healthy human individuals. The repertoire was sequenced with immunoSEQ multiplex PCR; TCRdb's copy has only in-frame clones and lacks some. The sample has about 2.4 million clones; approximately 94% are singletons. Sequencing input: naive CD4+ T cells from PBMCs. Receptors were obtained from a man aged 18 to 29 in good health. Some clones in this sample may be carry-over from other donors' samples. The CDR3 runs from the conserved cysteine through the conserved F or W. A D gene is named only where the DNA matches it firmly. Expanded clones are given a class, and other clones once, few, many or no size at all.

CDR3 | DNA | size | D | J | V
CASLKGGRHLYNEQFF | TGTGCCAGCCTCAAAGGGGGCAGGCATTTATACAATGAGCAGTTCTTC | - | TRBD1 | TRBJ2-1 | TRBV7-2
CASSQDRLWQGLSQPQHF | TGCGCCAGCAGCCAAGATCGTTTGTGGCAGGGGTTGAGTCAGCCCCAGCATTTT | - | - | TRBJ1-5 | TRBV4-1
CASSLRDGTYEQYF | TGTGCCAGCAGCTTACGAGACGGAACCTACGAGCAGTACTTC | - | - | TRBJ2-7 | TRBV5-4
CASSGDRGTYEQYF | TGTGCCAGCAGTGGGGACAGGGGTACCTACGAGCAGTACTTC | - | TRBD1 | TRBJ2-7 | TRBV2
CASSFRQTAVNTYEQYF | TGTGCCAGCAGTTTCCGACAGACCGCGGTAAACACCTACGAGCAGTACTTC | - | - | TRBJ2-7 | TRBV27
CASSLGLPSSNTEAFF | TGCGCCAGCAGTCTAGGATTGCCCTCTTCGAACACTGAAGCTTTCTTT | - | - | TRBJ1-1 | TRBV4-3
CSAEGSFLTDTQYF | TGCAGCGCAGAGGGATCTTTCCTTACAGATACGCAGTATTTT | once | - | TRBJ2-3 | TRBV29-1
CASRSPGAETQYF | TGCGCCAGCAGGTCTCCAGGGGCAGAGACCCAGTACTTC | - | - | TRBJ2-5 | TRBV5-1
CASSTRMGLQETQYF | TGTGCCAGCAGCACCAGAATGGGCCTACAAGAGACCCAGTACTTC | - | - | TRBJ2-5 | TRBV9
CASSRSGTGAYNEQFF | TGCGCCAGCAGCCGCTCCGGGACAGGGGCCTACAATGAGCAGTTCTTC | - | TRBD1 | TRBJ2-1 | TRBV4-3
CASSTTRDSDTGELFF | TGTGCCAGCAGCACCACCAGGGATTCGGACACCGGGGAGCTGTTTTTT | - | - | TRBJ2-2 | TRBV5-4
CASSLFGAQDTQYF | TGCGCCAGCAGCCTGTTTGGGGCTCAAGATACGCAGTATTTT | - | - | TRBJ2-3 | TRBV5-1
CASSYLRGHYEQYF | TGTGCCAGCAGTTACTTGCGGGGACACTACGAGCAGTACTTC | - | - | TRBJ2-7 | TRBV6-5
CASSPLSRETPNEQFF | TGTGCCAGCAGTCCCCTTAGCCGGGAAACCCCCAATGAGCAGTTCTTC | - | - | TRBJ2-1 | TRBV27
CASSFLLIWSSYNEQFF | TGTGCCAGCAGCTTCCTCCTAATATGGAGCTCCTACAATGAGCAGTTCTTC | - | - | TRBJ2-1 | TRBV7-2
CAISETGPNEQYF | TGTGCCATCAGTGAAACTGGCCCCAACGAGCAGTACTTC | - | - | TRBJ2-7 | TRBV10-3
CASSLTGLAGELFF | TGTGCCAGCAGCTTAACAGGGCTCGCCGGGGAGCTGTTTTTT | - | - | TRBJ2-2 | TRBV5-5
CASSSSTNYGYTF | TGCGCCAGCAGCTCTTCAACCAACTATGGCTACACCTTC | - | - | TRBJ1-2 | TRBV5-1
CASSPFGLVREQYF | TGTGCCAGCAGCCCTTTTGGACTAGTTCGCGAGCAGTACTTC | - | TRBD2 | TRBJ2-7 | TRBV7-3
CASNLQGTLETQYF | TGTGCCAGCAACCTACAGGGTACCCTAGAGACCCAGTACTTC | - | - | TRBJ2-5 | TRBV2
CAWSRGLSNQPQHF | TGTGCCTGGAGTAGGGGACTTAGCAATCAGCCCCAGCATTTT | - | - | TRBJ1-5 | TRBV30
CASSQSGHQRATLTDTQYF | TGTGCCAGCAGCCAATCCGGGCACCAGCGGGCGACGCTAACAGATACGCAGTATTTT | - | - | TRBJ2-3 | TRBV14
CAISAAPGTSGGKQYF | TGTGCCATCAGTGCCGCCCCCGGGACTAGCGGCGGGAAGCAGTACTTC | - | TRBD2 | TRBJ2-7 | TRBV10-3
CASSYSRLGEKLFF | TGTGCCAGCAGTTACTCGAGGCTCGGGGAAAAACTGTTTTTT | - | - | TRBJ1-4 | TRBV6-6
CASRTLETRNTIYF | TGTGCCAGCAGAACACTTGAAACAAGAAACACCATATATTTT | - | - | TRBJ1-3 | TRBV28